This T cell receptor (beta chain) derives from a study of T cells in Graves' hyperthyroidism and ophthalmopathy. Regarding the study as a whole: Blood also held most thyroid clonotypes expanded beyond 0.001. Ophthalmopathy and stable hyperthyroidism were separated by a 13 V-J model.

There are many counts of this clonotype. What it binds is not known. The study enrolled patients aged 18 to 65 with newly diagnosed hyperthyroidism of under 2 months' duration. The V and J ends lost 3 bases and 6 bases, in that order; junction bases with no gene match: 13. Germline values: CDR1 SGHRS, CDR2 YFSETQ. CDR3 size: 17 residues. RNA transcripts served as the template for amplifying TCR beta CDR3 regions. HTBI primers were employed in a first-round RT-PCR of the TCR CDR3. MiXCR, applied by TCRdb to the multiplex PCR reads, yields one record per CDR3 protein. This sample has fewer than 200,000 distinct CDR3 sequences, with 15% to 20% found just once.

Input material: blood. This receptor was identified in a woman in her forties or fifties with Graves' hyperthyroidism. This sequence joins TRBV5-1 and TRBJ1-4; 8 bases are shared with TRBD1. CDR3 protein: CASSSDPAGGLYEKLFF. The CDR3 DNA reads TGCGCCAGCAGCTCCGACCCCGCAGGGGGCTTATATGAAAAACTGTTTTTT.